This T cell receptor beta chain is from a study of blood T cell repertoires in COVID-19. Study-wide background: Whether acute or convalescent, the COVID-19 samples came from the United States, Italy and Spain. Sample material is recorded as cDNA or gDNA derived from T cells, B-cell-depleted T cells, or PBMCs.

Authors' processing steps: Reference gene primer amplification in the assay estimated nucleated cell counts. Here immunoSEQ multiplex PCR was the method, and the copy in TCRdb shows in-frame clones only, minus some. That table gives V, J and clone size, and the DNA gave D and trimming. The sample includes about 55,000 clones, around 83% seen only once; the top ten take around 2%. Germline V gives CDR1 LNHNV, CDR2 YYDKDF (reference sequence). Trimming at V came to 3 bases and at J to 5 bases, leaving 0 bases not matched to a gene. This CDR3 is built from 13 residues. This TCR was recovered from a woman aged 55-70 years with acute or convalescent COVID-19. Sample: peripheral blood. The J gene is TRBJ2-5, the V gene TRBV15, with 10 bases matching TRBD1. This chain's CDR3 is CATSRDRGETQYF. CDR3 nucleotides: TGTGCCACCAGCAGGGACAGGGGGGAGACCCAGTACTTC.